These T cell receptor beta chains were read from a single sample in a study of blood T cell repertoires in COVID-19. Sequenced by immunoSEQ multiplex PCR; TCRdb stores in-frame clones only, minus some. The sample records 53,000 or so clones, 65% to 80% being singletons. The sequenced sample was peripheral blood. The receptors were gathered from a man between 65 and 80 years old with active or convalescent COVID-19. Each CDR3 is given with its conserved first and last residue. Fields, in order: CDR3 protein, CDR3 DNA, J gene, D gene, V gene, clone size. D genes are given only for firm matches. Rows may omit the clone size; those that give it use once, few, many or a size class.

CATSRDPVFSGANVLTF	TGTGCCACCAGCAGAGACCCAGTTTTCTCTGGGGCCAACGTCCTGACTTTC	TRBJ2-6	.	TRBV15	.
CASSPDGQVNEKLFF	TGTGCCAGCAGCCCTGATGGACAGGTTAATGAAAAACTGTTTTTT	TRBJ1-4	TRBD1	TRBV9	few
CASRGQFGDTPTNEQFF	TGTGCCAGTAGAGGACAATTCGGGGACACGCCAACCAATGAGCAGTTCTTC	TRBJ2-1	.	TRBV19	medium-sized
CASRSGTGGSYEQYF	TGTGCCAGCAGGTCCGGGACAGGGGGCTCCTACGAGCAGTACTTC	TRBJ2-7	TRBD1	TRBV6-5	.
CSVSGQGAPYEQYF	TGCAGCGTCTCTGGACAGGGGGCCCCCTACGAGCAGTACTTC	TRBJ2-7	TRBD1	TRBV29-1	.
CASSSLLDGPQHF	TGTGCCAGCAGCTCCCTCCTAGACGGGCCCCAGCATTTT	TRBJ1-5	.	TRBV7-9	.
CSVLILGTSGLFNEQFF	TGCAGCGTTTTGATTCTGGGGACTAGCGGGCTTTTTAATGAGCAGTTCTTC	TRBJ2-1	TRBD2	TRBV29-1	.
CASSSSLSTDTQYF	TGTGCTAGCAGCTCTTCCCTAAGCACAGATACGCAGTATTTT	TRBJ2-3	.	TRBV7-7	few
CASSYQDRGPYGYTF	TGTGCCAGCAGTTACCAGGACAGGGGACCATATGGCTACACCTTC	TRBJ1-2	TRBD1	TRBV6-2/TRBV6-3	few
CSVEGGLEQYF	TGCAGCGTTGAGGGGGGGCTCGAGCAGTACTTC	TRBJ2-7	.	TRBV29-1	.
CASSGTGWGLTQYF	TGTGCCAGCAGCGGGACAGGTTGGGGGTTGACGCAGTATTTT	TRBJ2-3	TRBD1	TRBV27	.
CASSPGLGGSGANVLTF	TGTGCCAGCAGCCCCGGACTGGGAGGCTCTGGGGCCAACGTCCTGACTTTC	TRBJ2-6	.	TRBV7-2	few
CASSHILDTSTDTQYF	TGTGCCAGCAGTCATATACTCGACACTAGCACAGATACGCAGTATTTT	TRBJ2-3	.	TRBV2	many
CASSSRTSGVFYEQYF	TGTGCCAGCAGCTCTCGGACTAGCGGAGTATTCTACGAGCAGTACTTC	TRBJ2-7	TRBD2	TRBV7-9	.
CAISDGDTDTQYF	TGTGCCATCAGTGACGGGGACACAGATACGCAGTATTTT	TRBJ2-3	.	TRBV10-3	.
CASSPGRGAVDEQFF	TGTGCCAGCAGCCCGGGGCGGGGGGCCGTCGATGAGCAGTTCTTC	TRBJ2-1	TRBD2	TRBV7-2	.
CASIGRIRNSPLHF	TGTGCCAGCATTGGCAGGATACGGAATTCACCCCTCCACTTT	TRBJ1-6	.	TRBV28	.
CASSPAGLAVEQFF	TGTGCCAGCTCACCGGCGGGACTAGCGGTCGAGCAGTTCTTC	TRBJ2-1	TRBD2	TRBV18	.
CASSQAGATNEKLFF	TGCGCCAGCAGCCAGGCAGGGGCAACTAATGAAAAACTGTTTTTT	TRBJ1-4	.	TRBV4-3	.
CASSMSGTDTQYF	TGTGCCAGTAGTATGTCGGGCACAGATACGCAGTATTTT	TRBJ2-3	.	TRBV19	.
CASSLTAQGDTGTDTQYF	TGTGCCAGCAGCTTAACGGCCCAGGGGGACACAGGAACAGATACGCAGTATTTT	TRBJ2-3	TRBD1	TRBV7-3	few